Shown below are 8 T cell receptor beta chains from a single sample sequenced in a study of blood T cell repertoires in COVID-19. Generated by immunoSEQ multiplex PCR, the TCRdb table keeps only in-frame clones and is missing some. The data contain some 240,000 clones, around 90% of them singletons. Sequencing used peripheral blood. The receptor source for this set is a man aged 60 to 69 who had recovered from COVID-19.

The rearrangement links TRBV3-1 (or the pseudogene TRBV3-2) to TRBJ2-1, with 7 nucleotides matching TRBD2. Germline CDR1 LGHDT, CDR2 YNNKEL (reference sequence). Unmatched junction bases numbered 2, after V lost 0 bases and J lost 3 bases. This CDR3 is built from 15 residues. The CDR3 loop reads CASSQELAYYNEQFF. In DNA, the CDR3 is TGTGCCAGCAGCCAAGAACTAGCGTACTACAATGAGCAGTTCTTC.

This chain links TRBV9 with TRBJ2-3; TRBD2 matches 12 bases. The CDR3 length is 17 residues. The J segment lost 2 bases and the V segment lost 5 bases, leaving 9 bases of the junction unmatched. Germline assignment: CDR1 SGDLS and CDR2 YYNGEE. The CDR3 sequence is CASSFPSGGAPTDTQYF. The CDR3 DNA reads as TGTGCCAGCAGTTTCCCTAGCGGGGGGGCCCCCACAGATACGCAGTATTTT.

The CDR3 reads CASSFGTDHNQPQHF. CDR3 nucleotides: TGTGCCAGCAGCTTTGGGACAGACCACAATCAGCCCCAGCATTTT. This chain connects TRBV5-8 to TRBJ1-5, with 7 bases matching TRBD1. CDR1 and CDR2 (germline): SGHTS, YDEGEE. This CDR3 has 15 amino acids. V was pared by 2 bases and J by 3 bases, with 5 bases of the junction left unmatched.

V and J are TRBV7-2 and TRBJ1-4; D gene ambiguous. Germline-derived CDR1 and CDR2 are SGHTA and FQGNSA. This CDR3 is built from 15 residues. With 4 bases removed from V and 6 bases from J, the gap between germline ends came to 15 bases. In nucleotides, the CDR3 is TGTGCCAGCAGCTCGGAGAGAAGACGCCATGAAAAACTGTTTTTT. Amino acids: CASSSERRRHEKLFF.

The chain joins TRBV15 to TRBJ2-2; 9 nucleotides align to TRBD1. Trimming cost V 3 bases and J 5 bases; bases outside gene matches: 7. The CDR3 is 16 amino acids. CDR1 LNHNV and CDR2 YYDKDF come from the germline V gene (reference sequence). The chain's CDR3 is CATSRYMGQGTGELFF. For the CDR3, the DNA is TGTGCCACCAGCAGGTACATGGGACAGGGAACCGGGGAGCTGTTTTTT. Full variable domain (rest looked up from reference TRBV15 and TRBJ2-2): DAMVIQNPRYQVTQFGKPVTLSCSQTLNHNVMYWYQQKSSQAPKLLFHYYDKDFNNEADTPDNFQSRRPNTSFCFLDIRSPGLGDTAMYLCATSRYMGQGTGELFFGEGSRLTVL.

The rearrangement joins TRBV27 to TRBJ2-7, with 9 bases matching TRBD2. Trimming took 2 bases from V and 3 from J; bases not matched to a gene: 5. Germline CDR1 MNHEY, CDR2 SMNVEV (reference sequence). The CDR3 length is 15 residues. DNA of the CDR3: TGTGCCAGCAGTTTAGTAGCGGGGGCATACTACGAGCAGTACTTC. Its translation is CASSLVAGAYYEQYF.

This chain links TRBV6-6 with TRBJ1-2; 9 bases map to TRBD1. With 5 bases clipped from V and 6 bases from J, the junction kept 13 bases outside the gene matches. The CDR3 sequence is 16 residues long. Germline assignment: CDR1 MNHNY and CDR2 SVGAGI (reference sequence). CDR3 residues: CASSRVRTGVRDGYTF. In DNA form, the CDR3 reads TGTGCCAGCAGTCGGGTCCGGACAGGGGTTAGGGATGGCTACACCTTC.

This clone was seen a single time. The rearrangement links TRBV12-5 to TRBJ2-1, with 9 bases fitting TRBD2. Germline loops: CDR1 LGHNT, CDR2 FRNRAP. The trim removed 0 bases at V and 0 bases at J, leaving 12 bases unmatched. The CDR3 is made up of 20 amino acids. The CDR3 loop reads CASGLVRKDSSGASYNEQFF. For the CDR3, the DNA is TGTGCTAGTGGTTTGGTACGAAAGGATTCTAGCGGGGCCTCCTACAATGAGCAGTTCTTC.